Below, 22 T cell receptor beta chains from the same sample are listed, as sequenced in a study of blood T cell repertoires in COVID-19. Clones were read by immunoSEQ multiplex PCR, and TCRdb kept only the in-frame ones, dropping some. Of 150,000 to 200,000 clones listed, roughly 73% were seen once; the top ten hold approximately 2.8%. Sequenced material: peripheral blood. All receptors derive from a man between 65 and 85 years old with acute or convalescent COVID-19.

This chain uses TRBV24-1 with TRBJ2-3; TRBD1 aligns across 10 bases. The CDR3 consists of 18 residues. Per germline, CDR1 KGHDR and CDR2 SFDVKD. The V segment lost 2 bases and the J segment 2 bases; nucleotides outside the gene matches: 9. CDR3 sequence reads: CATSDSLDRGIPTDTQYF. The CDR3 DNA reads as TGTGCCACCAGTGATTCTCTGGACAGGGGGATCCCCACAGATACGCAGTATTTT.

Here the CDR3 reads CASRVGSNQPQHF. The CDR3 coding sequence is TGTGCCAGCAGGGTCGGGAGCAATCAGCCCCAGCATTTT. This rearrangement joins TRBV11-2 to TRBJ1-5; D is ambiguous. Trimming left V 6 bases short and J 1 base short, with 7 bases between. The CDR3 runs to 13 residues. Germline V lookup: CDR1 SGHAT, CDR2 FQNNGV.

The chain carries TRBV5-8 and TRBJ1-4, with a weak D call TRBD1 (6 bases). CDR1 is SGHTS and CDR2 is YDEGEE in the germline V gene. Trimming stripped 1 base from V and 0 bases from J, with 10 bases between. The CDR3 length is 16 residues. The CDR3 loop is CASSLRGGTTNEKLFF. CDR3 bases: TGTGCCAGCAGCTTGAGGGGGGGGACAACTAATGAAAAACTGTTTTTT.

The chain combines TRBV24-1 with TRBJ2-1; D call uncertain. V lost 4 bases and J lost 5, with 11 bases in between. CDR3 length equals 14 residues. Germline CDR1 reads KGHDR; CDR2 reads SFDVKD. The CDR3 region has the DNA TGTGCCACCAGTGACCCTAATCGGGACAATGAGCAGTTCTTC. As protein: CATSDPNRDNEQFF.

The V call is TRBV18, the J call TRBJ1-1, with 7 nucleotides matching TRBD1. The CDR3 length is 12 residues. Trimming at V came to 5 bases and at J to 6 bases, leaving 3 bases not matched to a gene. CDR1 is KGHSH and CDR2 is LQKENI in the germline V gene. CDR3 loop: CASSNRGPEAFF. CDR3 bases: TGTGCCAGCTCAAACAGGGGCCCTGAAGCTTTCTTT.

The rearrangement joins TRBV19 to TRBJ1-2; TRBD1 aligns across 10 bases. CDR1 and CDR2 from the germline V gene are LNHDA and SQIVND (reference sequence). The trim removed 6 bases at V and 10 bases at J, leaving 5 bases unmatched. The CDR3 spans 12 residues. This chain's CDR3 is CASRRDRGDYTF. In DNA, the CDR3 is TGTGCCAGTAGGCGGGACAGGGGTGACTACACCTTC.

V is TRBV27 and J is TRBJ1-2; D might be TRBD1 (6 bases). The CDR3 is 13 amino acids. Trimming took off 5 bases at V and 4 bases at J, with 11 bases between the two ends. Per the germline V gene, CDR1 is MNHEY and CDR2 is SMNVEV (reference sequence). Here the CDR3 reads CASSPRTVYGYTF. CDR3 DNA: TGTGCCAGCAGTCCCCGGACAGTCTATGGCTACACCTTC.

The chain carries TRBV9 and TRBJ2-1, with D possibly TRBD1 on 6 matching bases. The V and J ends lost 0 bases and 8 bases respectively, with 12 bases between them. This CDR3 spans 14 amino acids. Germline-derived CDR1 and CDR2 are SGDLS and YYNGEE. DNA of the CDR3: TGTGCCAGCAGCGTAGGAGGTCCAGGGGATGAGCAGTTCTTC. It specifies CASSVGGPGDEQFF.

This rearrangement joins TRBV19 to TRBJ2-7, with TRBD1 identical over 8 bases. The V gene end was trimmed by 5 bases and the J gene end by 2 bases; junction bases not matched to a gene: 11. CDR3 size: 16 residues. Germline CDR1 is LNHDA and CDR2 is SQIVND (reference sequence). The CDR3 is CASSQGTGPPPYEQYF. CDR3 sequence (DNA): TGTGCCAGTAGTCAAGGGACAGGCCCGCCGCCCTACGAGCAGTACTTC.

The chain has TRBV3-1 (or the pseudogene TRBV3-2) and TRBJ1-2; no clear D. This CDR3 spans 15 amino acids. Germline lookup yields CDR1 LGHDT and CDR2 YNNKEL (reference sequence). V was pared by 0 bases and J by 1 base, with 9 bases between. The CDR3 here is CASSQERRVNYGYTF. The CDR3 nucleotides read TGTGCCAGCAGCCAAGAGAGACGGGTTAACTATGGCTACACCTTC.

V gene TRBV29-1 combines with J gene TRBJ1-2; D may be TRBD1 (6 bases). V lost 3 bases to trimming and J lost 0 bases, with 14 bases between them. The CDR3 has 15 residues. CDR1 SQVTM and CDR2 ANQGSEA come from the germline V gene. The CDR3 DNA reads TGCAGCGTTGAGGCAGGGGCCAACTCTAACTATGGCTACACCTTC. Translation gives CSVEAGANSNYGYTF.

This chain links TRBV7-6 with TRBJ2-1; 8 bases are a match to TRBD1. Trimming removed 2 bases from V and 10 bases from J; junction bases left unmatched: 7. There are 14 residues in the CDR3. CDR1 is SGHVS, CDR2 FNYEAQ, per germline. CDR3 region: CASSLRQGAEEQFF. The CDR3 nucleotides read TGTGCCAGCAGCTTACGGCAGGGGGCAGAAGAGCAGTTCTTC.

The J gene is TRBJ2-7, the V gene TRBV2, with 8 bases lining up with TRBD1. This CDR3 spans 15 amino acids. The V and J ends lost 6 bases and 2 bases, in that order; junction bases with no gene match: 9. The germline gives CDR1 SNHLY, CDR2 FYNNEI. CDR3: CASREQPGQAYEQYF. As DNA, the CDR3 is TGTGCCAGCAGAGAGCAACCGGGACAGGCCTACGAGCAGTACTTC.

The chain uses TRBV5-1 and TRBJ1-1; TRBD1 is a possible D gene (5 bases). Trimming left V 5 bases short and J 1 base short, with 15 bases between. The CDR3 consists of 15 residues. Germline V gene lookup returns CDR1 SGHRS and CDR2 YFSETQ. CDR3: CASRVQGGENTEAFF. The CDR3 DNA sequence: TGCGCCAGCAGAGTGCAGGGAGGAGAGAACACTGAAGCTTTCTTT.

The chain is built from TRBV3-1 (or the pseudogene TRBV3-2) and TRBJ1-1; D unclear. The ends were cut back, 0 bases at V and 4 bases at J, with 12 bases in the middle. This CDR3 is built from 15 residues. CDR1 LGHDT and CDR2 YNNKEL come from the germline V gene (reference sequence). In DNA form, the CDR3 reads TGTGCCAGCAGCCAAGATGAGGTGGACTCCACTGAAGCTTTCTTT. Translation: CASSQDEVDSTEAFF.

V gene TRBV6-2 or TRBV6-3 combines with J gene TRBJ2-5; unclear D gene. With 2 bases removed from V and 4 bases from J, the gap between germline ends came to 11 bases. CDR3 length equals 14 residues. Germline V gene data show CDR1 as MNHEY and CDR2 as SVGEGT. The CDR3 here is CASSYGPRLETQYF. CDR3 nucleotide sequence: TGTGCCAGCAGTTACGGTCCGAGACTAGAGACCCAGTACTTC.

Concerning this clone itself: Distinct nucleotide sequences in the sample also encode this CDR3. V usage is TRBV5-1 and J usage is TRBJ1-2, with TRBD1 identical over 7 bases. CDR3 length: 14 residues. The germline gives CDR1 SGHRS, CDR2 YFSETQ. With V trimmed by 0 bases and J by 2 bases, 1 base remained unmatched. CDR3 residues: CASSLGQGNYGYTF. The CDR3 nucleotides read TGCGCCAGCAGCTTGGGACAGGGAAACTATGGCTACACCTTC.

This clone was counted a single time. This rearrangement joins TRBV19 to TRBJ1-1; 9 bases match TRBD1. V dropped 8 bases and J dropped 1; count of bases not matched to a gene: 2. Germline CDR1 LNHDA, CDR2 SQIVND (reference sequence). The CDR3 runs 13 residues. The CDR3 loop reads CASSGQGNTEAFF. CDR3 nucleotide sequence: TGTGCCAGTTCGGGACAGGGGAACACTGAAGCTTTCTTT.

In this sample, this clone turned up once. The CDR3 is CAGLEREDTQYF. As DNA, the CDR3 is TGTGCCGGGTTAGAGCGGGAAGATACGCAGTATTTT. The chain recombines TRBV2 with TRBJ2-3, with 7 bases fitting TRBD2. The germline V gene encodes CDR1 SNHLY and CDR2 FYNNEI. This CDR3 region has 12 residues. The J segment lost 5 bases and the V segment lost 11 bases, leaving 7 bases of the junction unmatched.

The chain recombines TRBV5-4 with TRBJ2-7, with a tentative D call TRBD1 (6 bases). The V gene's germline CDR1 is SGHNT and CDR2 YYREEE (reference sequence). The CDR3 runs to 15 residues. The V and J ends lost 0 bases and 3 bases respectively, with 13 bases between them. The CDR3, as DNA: TGTGCCAGCAGCTTGGCCCTGACAGGCAACTACGAGCAGTACTTC. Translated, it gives CASSLALTGNYEQYF.

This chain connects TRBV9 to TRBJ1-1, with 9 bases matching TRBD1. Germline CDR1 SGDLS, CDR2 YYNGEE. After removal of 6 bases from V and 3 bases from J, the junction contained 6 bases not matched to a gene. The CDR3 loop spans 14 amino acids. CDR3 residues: CASNPQGADTEAFF. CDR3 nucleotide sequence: TGTGCCAGCAACCCACAGGGGGCGGACACTGAAGCTTTCTTT.

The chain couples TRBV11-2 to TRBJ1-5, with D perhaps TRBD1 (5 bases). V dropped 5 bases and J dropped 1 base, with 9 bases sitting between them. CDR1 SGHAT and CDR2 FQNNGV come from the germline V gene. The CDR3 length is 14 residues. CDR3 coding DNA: TGTGCCAGCAGCCAGGGTGAGAGCAATCAGCCCCAGCATTTT. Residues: CASSQGESNQPQHF.